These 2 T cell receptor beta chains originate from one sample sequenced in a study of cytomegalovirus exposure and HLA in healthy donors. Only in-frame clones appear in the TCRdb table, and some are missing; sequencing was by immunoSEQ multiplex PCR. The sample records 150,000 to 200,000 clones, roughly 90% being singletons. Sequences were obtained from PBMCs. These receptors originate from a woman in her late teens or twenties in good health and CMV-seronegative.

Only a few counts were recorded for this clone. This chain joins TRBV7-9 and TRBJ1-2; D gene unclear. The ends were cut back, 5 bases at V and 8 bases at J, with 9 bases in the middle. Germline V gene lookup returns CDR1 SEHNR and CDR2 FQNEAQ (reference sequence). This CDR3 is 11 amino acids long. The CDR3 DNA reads TGTGCCAGCAGCCTAGGGCGGGGCTACACCTTC. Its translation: CASSLGRGYTF.

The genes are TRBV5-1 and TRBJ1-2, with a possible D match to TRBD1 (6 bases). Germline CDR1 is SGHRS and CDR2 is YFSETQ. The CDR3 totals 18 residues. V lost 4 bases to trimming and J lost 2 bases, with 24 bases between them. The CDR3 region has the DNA TGCGCCAGCAGCCTGCAACAGGGATACGCGCCGTTGAACTATGGCTACACCTTC. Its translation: CASSLQQGYAPLNYGYTF.